These 9 T cell receptor beta chains originate from one sample sequenced in a study of breast tumors, draining lymph nodes, adjacent tissues. From the multiplex PCR reads, TCRdb called clonotypes with MiXCR, one entry per CDR3 protein. Here the sample spans approximately 22,000 distinct CDR3 sequences, 45% to 75% being singletons. Specimen: breast tumor tissue. The source is a female donor with breast cancer. Some clones in this sample may be carry-over from other donors' samples.

The chain is built from TRBV2 and TRBJ2-1, with 10 bases matching TRBD2. Germline V gene sequence: CDR1 SNHLY, CDR2 FYNNEI. V dropped 6 bases and J dropped 3; count of bases not matched to a gene: 5. The length of the CDR3 is 15 residues. The chain's CDR3 is CASSLLAGGYNEQFF. In nucleotides, the CDR3 is TGTGCCAGCAGCCTATTAGCGGGGGGCTACAATGAGCAGTTCTTC.

V gene TRBV5-1 combines with J gene TRBJ2-7; 8 bases match TRBD2. V lost 4 bases and J lost 5; bases outside the gene matches: 8. The CDR3 extends over 14 amino acids. CDR1 is SGHRS and CDR2 is YFSETQ in the germline V gene. The CDR3 coding sequence is TGCGCCAGCAGCATCGCCGGGACTAGGGACGAGCAGTACTTC. Translating it yields CASSIAGTRDEQYF.

By share of the sample, this clonotype is medium-sized (0.01 to 0.1%). This sequence joins TRBV10-3 and TRBJ2-2; TRBD2 agrees at 8 bases. Trimming at V came to 10 bases and at J to 0 bases, leaving 7 bases not matched to a gene. This CDR3 is built from 15 residues. Looked up from germline, CDR1 is ENHRY and CDR2 is SYGVKD. CDR3: CATSLGGANTGELFF. CDR3 DNA sequence: TGTGCCACTTCCCTCGGGGGGGCGAACACCGGGGAGCTGTTTTTT.

This clonotype was counted ten times or more. The chain links TRBV5-4 to TRBJ1-2, with D tentatively TRBD1 (5 bases). The CDR3 has 16 residues. The V gene lost 4 bases and the J gene lost 8 bases, with 24 bases spanning the gap. CDR1 is SGHNT and CDR2 is YYREEE in the germline V gene (reference sequence). The chain's CDR3 is CASSTRQKAGLVGYTF. CDR3 in DNA: TGTGCCAGCAGCACGAGACAGAAGGCGGGTCTCGTAGGCTACACCTTC.

By its share, this clonotype is large. The chain employs TRBV2 and TRBJ2-7; 7 nucleotides align to TRBD2. Germline trimming cut 2 bases from V and 6 bases from J; bases unmatched to any gene: 1. Germline V CDR1 and CDR2: SNHLY, FYNNEI. The CDR3 extends over 12 amino acids. CDR3 loop: CASSELAVEQYF. The CDR3 DNA reads as TGTGCCAGCAGTGAACTAGCGGTCGAGCAGTACTTC.

Details on this clonotype: A much larger clone differs by one base, so this may be a read error. V and J are TRBV6-6 and TRBJ1-1; D remains unclear. The CDR3 spans 10 residues. Germline V gives CDR1 MNHNY, CDR2 SVGAGI (reference sequence). V lost 5 bases and J 9 bases, leaving 7 bases between the germline ends. The DNA of the CDR3 is TGTGCCAGCAGTCACAATCAAGCTTTCTTT. Its translation is CASSHNQAFF.

The chain recombines TRBV29-1 with TRBJ2-7, with 9 nucleotides matching TRBD1. This CDR3 region has 13 residues. V lost 6 bases to trimming and J lost 3 bases; unmatched junction nucleotides: 6. The germline CDR1 and CDR2 sequences are SQVTM and ANQGSEA. The CDR3 loop is CSVITGQGYEQYF. CDR3 DNA: TGCAGCGTCATCACGGGACAGGGCTACGAGCAGTACTTC.

This chain connects TRBV4-1 to TRBJ1-1; the match to TRBD1 covers 7 bases. V trimming: 4 bases; J trimming: 10 bases; junction bases outside the gene matches: 9. This CDR3 comprises 13 residues. Per germline, CDR1 MGHRA and CDR2 YSYEKL. The CDR3: CASSRQIRDRAFF. The CDR3 DNA sequence: TGCGCCAGCAGCCGACAAATCCGGGACAGAGCTTTCTTT.

This clonotype was counted a few times. The chain is built from TRBV11-2 and TRBJ1-1; 10 nucleotides match TRBD1. The CDR3 totals 13 residues. V lost 5 bases to trimming and J lost 11 bases; unmatched junction nucleotides: 8. CDR1 and CDR2 from the germline V gene are SGHAT and FQNNGV. The chain's CDR3 is CASSSRDRGHAFF. CDR3 coding DNA: TGTGCCAGCAGCAGCCGGGACAGGGGCCATGCTTTCTTT.